This T cell receptor beta chain was captured in a study of CD8+CD57+ T cells in acquired aplastic anemia. Study-level information: DNA recovered from sorted CD4+ and CD8+ cells had a mean of 3.2 ug.

Study observations and caveats: Sharing between patients and controls was observed for roughly 30 CD8+ CDR3 sequences. The study found no significant CD8+ Simpson's diversity difference between patients and controls.

In patients chosen for sequencing, flow cytometry had shown CD8+CD57+ cell expansion. In all patients, the disease was severe acquired aplastic anemia. CDR3 length: 14 amino acids. V dropped 3 bases and J dropped 8 bases, with 13 bases sitting between them. From germline, CDR1 is SEHNR and CDR2 FQNEAQ (reference sequence). In this sample, this clonotype turned up many times. Its antigen is as yet unknown. Both TCR beta VDJ combination and CDR3 sequence profiling were carried out. Genomic DNA was the template for this profiling. TCRdb ran MiXCR on the reads and lists one entry per CDR3 protein. Of 400,000 to 600,000 distinct CDR3 sequences listed, under 40% are singletons.

This TCR came from a human donor with aplastic anemia. This chain links TRBV7-9 with TRBJ1-4; unclear D gene. Material: sorted CD4+, CD8+, or CD8+CD57+ T cells (not recorded which) from PBMCs. This chain's CDR3 is CASSFTRLGEKLFF. The CDR3, as DNA: TGTGCCAGCAGCTTTACCAGGCTTGGGGAAAAACTGTTTTTT.